The 19 T cell receptor beta chains reported below all come from one sample, sequenced in a study of T cell changes during pregnancy in multiple sclerosis. The table came from immunoSEQ multiplex PCR; TCRdb's copy has only in-frame clones and leaves some out. This sample has about 40,000 clones, with 75% to 95% found just once. This specimen was CD4+ T cells from peripheral blood mononuclear cells, taken in the third trimester of pregnancy. The receptor source for this set is a female donor with multiple sclerosis, enrolled in a pregnancy study.

The V and J genes are TRBV28 and TRBJ2-2; 7 nucleotides align to TRBD2. Trimming took 10 bases from V and 2 from J; bases not matched to a gene: 19. The CDR3 is made up of 18 amino acids. Germline V gene sequence: CDR1 MDHEN, CDR2 SYDVKM. The CDR3 DNA reads as TGTGCCACCCTCCCAGCGAGGAGGAGACTAGCTAACACCGGGGAGCTGTTTTTT. Amino acid sequence: CATLPARRRLANTGELFF.

The CDR3 coding sequence is TGTGCCAGCAGCTTAGAGACAGTTTTCTACGAGCAGTACTTC. It yields the protein CASSLETVFYEQYF. The V gene is TRBV7-2, the J gene TRBJ2-7; perhaps TRBD1 as D (5 bases). The CDR3 covers 14 residues. Deletions cut 1 base from V and 3 bases from J, with 10 bases between. Germline CDR1 is SGHTA and CDR2 is FQGNSA.

The chain combines TRBV6-5 with TRBJ1-1; 8 nucleotides align to TRBD1. Germline CDR1 reads MNHEY; CDR2 reads SVGAGI. V lost 2 bases, J lost 10 bases, and 0 bases stayed unmatched. The CDR3 is 11 amino acids. CDR3 region: CASSYDRGAFF. DNA of the CDR3: TGTGCCAGCAGTTACGACAGGGGAGCTTTCTTT.

This chain connects TRBV13 to TRBJ2-3; perhaps TRBD1 as D (6 bases). Trimming stripped 5 bases from V and 1 base from J, with 16 bases between. Germline-derived CDR1 and CDR2 are PRHDT and FYEKMQ (reference sequence). This CDR3 has 16 residues. The CDR3 DNA reads TGTGCCAGCAGCAGCAGCAGGGGCCTACGCACAGATACGCAGTATTTT. It yields the protein CASSSSRGLRTDTQYF.

The chain has TRBV19 and TRBJ2-1; TRBD1 agrees at 11 bases. V shed 5 bases and J 10 bases; nucleotides not matched to a gene: 10. Germline CDR1 reads LNHDA; CDR2 reads SQIVND (reference sequence). There are 15 residues in the CDR3. The CDR3 DNA is TGTGCCAGTAGTTGGACAGGGGGCACTAATGGCGAGCAGTTCTTC. It encodes CASSWTGGTNGEQFF.

The chain recombines TRBV30 with TRBJ1-3; D not resolved. Germline loops: CDR1 GTSNPN, CDR2 SVGIG (reference sequence). This CDR3 contains 14 residues. V lost 4 bases to trimming and J lost 1 base, with 11 bases between them. The CDR3 DNA reads TGTGCCTGGACCTTGGGCATATCTGGAAACACCATATATTTT. Protein: CAWTLGISGNTIYF.

The chain combines TRBV2 with TRBJ2-5; 12 nucleotides align to TRBD2. Germline trimming cut 1 base from V and 4 bases from J; bases unmatched to any gene: 13. This CDR3 spans 19 amino acids. The germline gives CDR1 SNHLY, CDR2 FYNNEI. CDR3 nucleotide sequence: TGTGCCAGCAGTGAAGGGACAGCAAAACTAGCGGGAGGTCCAGAGACCCAGTACTTC. It specifies CASSEGTAKLAGGPETQYF.

The chain combines TRBV19 with TRBJ1-1, with 7 bases lining up with TRBD1. Germline trimming cut 5 bases from V and 7 bases from J; bases unmatched to any gene: 4. This CDR3 has 12 residues. Germline V CDR1 and CDR2: LNHDA, SQIVND (reference sequence). CDR3 region: CASSGTVFEAFF. CDR3 nucleotides: TGTGCCAGTAGTGGGACAGTTTTTGAAGCTTTCTTT.

J is TRBJ2-7 and V is TRBV7-6; TRBD1 matches 8 bases. With 5 bases clipped from V and 7 bases from J, the junction kept 4 bases outside the gene matches. Per the germline V gene, CDR1 is SGHVS and CDR2 is FNYEAQ. There are 12 residues in the CDR3. CDR3 residues: CASSITGGEQYF. CDR3 bases: TGTGCCAGCAGCATCACAGGGGGGGAGCAGTACTTC.

The chain employs TRBV11-2 and TRBJ2-7, with 9 bases that match TRBD1. This CDR3 contains 16 residues. V shed 5 bases and J 4 bases; nucleotides not matched to a gene: 12. Looked up from germline, CDR1 is SGHAT and CDR2 is FQNNGV. The CDR3 region has the DNA TGTGCCAGCAGCCCCCGGGCCGGGACAGGGTTTTACGAGCAGTACTTC. It translates to CASSPRAGTGFYEQYF.

V and J are TRBV5-1 and TRBJ2-5, with 7 positions matching TRBD2. Germline CDR1 SGHRS, CDR2 YFSETQ. The V segment lost 1 base and the J segment 3 bases; nucleotides outside the gene matches: 3. The CDR3 totals 14 residues. CDR3 DNA sequence: TGCGCCAGCAGCTTGAGTCTAGCGGAAGAGACCCAGTACTTC. Protein: CASSLSLAEETQYF. Complete variable domain (other parts from reference TRBV5-1 and TRBJ2-5): KAGVTQTPRYLIKTRGQQVTLSCSPISGHRSVSWYQQTPGQGLQFLFEYFSETQRNKGNFPGRFSGRQFSNSRSEMNVSTLELGDSALYLCASSLSLAEETQYFGPGTRLLVL.

The chain combines TRBV5-1 with TRBJ2-7; 13 bases are a match to TRBD2. Germline V gives CDR1 SGHRS, CDR2 YFSETQ. Trimming cost V 4 bases and J 5 bases; bases outside gene matches: 6. This CDR3 spans 15 amino acids. The CDR3 spells CASSPGLAGSNEQYF. The CDR3 nucleotides are TGCGCCAGCAGCCCGGGACTAGCGGGAAGCAACGAGCAGTACTTC.

V gene TRBV6-6 combines with J gene TRBJ1-5, with 9 bases that match TRBD1. Losses at the gene ends were 5 bases for V and 4 bases for J; bases not matched to a gene: 3. CDR3 size: 14 residues. Germline values: CDR1 MNHNY, CDR2 SVGAGI (reference sequence). This CDR3 reads CASSTGQGNQPQHF. The CDR3, as DNA: TGTGCCAGCAGTACCGGACAGGGGAATCAGCCCCAGCATTTT.

This clone was detected a few times. The V call is TRBV30, the J call TRBJ1-1, with 10 bases fitting TRBD1. Germline V gives CDR1 GTSNPN, CDR2 SVGIG (reference sequence). CDR3 length: 12 residues. J was trimmed by 10 bases and V by 7 bases; bases with no gene match: 9. In DNA form, the CDR3 reads TGTGCCTCCATCCGGGACAGGGGCGGAGCTTTCTTT. Its translation: CASIRDRGGAFF.

This rearrangement joins TRBV29-1 to TRBJ2-3, with a tentative D call TRBD1 (6 bases). CDR3 length equals 14 residues. Trimming removed 7 bases at V and 3 bases at J, with 17 bases between. The germline V gene encodes CDR1 SQVTM and CDR2 ANQGSEA. The CDR3 region has the DNA TGCAGCGCCCAGACGACAGGCCCGACAGATACGCAGTATTTT. This sequence encodes CSAQTTGPTDTQYF.

The chain couples TRBV5-1 to TRBJ2-1; D is ambiguous. Trimming stripped 4 bases from V and 14 bases from J, with 13 bases between. This CDR3 comprises 11 residues. Germline V lookup: CDR1 SGHRS, CDR2 YFSETQ. CDR3 sequence: CASSDLDRKFF. The DNA of the CDR3 is TGCGCCAGCAGCGACCTAGATAGAAAGTTCTTC.

The CDR3 DNA reads TGTGCCAGCAGCGTAGGACAGGGCTGGACTGAAGCTTTCTTT. This encodes CASSVGQGWTEAFF. The chain recombines TRBV9 with TRBJ1-1, with 7 nucleotides matching TRBD1. The CDR3 has 14 amino acids. Trimming removed 0 bases from V and 5 bases from J; junction bases left unmatched: 4. CDR1 and CDR2 from the germline V gene are SGDLS and YYNGEE.

The chain recombines TRBV14 with TRBJ1-3; TRBD1 agrees at 9 bases. The V and J ends lost 1 base and 0 bases, in that order; junction bases with no gene match: 4. From germline, CDR1 is SGHDN and CDR2 FVKESK. The CDR3 totals 17 residues. The CDR3 region is CASSQGGQGISGNTIYF. Written as DNA, the CDR3 is TGTGCCAGCAGCCAAGGAGGACAGGGGATCTCTGGAAACACCATATATTTT.

The rearrangement links TRBV11-2 to TRBJ2-2; 10 bases line up with TRBD2. Germline V CDR1 and CDR2: SGHAT, FQNNGV. The junction had 2 bases not matched to a gene; V was cut back by 1 base and J by 0 bases. CDR3 length equals 17 residues. The CDR3, as DNA: TGTGCCAGCAGCTTAGGGACTAGCGGAGCGAACACCGGGGAGCTGTTTTTT. Protein sequence: CASSLGTSGANTGELFF.